This T cell receptor (beta chain) was identified during a study of T-cell reconstitution after alpha-beta-depleted transplantation in children. Study results and caveats: From surviving recipient T cells and thymic progenitors came the high day-60 TCRbeta diversity observed in some patients. Reports say that about two months after transplant, the alpha-beta T cells came out of several hundred graft clones that had expanded. At one year after transplant, newly produced T cells mostly accounted for T-cell counts and diversity.

The CDR3 has 17 residues. Library preparation (for TCRbeta) was performed with unique molecular identifiers. TCRdb fed the PCR reads into MiXCR, producing one record per CDR3 protein. The sample lists over 80,000 distinct CDR3 sequences, under 25% occurring once. Details on this clonotype: Antigen specificity is unknown.

V is TRBV21-1 and J is TRBJ1-2. TRBV21-1 is a documented pseudogene. The sequence was collected from a boy aged 2 to 9 with acute lymphoblastic leukemia, due to receive a stem cell transplant. This material consisted of PBMCs, taken before TCRalphabeta/CD19-depleted stem cell transplant. DNA for the CDR3: TGTGCCAGCTCATATCTTCTCGCCGAGAAGCTCGGCTATGGCTACACCTTC. Amino acid sequence: CASSYLLAEKLGYGYTF.